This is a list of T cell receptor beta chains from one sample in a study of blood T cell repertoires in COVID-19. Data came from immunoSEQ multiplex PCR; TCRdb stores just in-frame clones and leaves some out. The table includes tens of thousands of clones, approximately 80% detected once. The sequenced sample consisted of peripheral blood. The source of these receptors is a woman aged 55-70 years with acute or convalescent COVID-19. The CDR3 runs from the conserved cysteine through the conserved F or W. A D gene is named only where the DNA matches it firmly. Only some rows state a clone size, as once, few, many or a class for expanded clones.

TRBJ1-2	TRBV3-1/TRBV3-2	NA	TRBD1	CASSPGTGLCTF	TGTGCCAGCAGCCCAGGGACAGGGCTCTGCACCTTC
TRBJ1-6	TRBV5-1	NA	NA	CASSLELYNSPLHF	TGCGCCAGCAGCTTGGAACTCTATAATTCACCCCTCCACTTT
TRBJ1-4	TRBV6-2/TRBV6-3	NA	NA	CASSYVGRTKLFF	TGTGCCAGCAGTTACGTTGGCAGAACGAAACTGTTTTTT
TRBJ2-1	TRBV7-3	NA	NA	CASSSMTGSYNEQFF	TGTGCCAGCAGCTCGATGACAGGCTCCTACAATGAGCAGTTCTTC
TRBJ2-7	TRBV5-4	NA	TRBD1	CASSSKRTGASYEQYF	TGTGCCAGCAGCTCCAAGAGGACAGGGGCCTCCTACGAGCAGTACTTC
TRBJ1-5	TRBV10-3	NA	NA	CAISEPDDGGNQPQHF	TGTGCCATCAGTGAGCCTGACGACGGGGGCAATCAGCCCCAGCATTTT
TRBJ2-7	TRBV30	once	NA	CAWRDSYEQYF	TGTGCCTGGAGGGACAGCTACGAGCAGTACTTC
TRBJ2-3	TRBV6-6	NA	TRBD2	CASSSSGGSTDTQYF	TGTGCCAGCAGTTCTAGCGGGGGATCCACAGATACGCAGTATTTT
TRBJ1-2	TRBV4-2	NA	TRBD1	CASSPGQGEGYTF	TGTGCCAGCAGCCCGGGACAGGGGGAGGGCTACACCTTC
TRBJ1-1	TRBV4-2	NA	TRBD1	CASSQDFPGQGFMNTEAFF	TGTGCCAGCAGCCAAGATTTCCCGGGACAGGGCTTCATGAACACTGAAGCTTTCTTT
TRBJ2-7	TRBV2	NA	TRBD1	CASTTTGGDYEQYF	TGTGCCAGCACGACGACAGGGGGCGACTACGAGCAGTACTTC
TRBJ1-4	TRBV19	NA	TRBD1	CASRSGGGGATNEKLFF	TGTGCCAGTAGGTCAGGGGGCGGTGGTGCAACTAATGAAAAACTGTTTTTT
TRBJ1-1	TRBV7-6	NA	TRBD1	CASSSNMGQGFLRTPNTEAFF	TGTGCCAGCAGCTCGAACATGGGACAGGGGTTCCTTCGGACTCCGAACACTGAAGCTTTCTTT
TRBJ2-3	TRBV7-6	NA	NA	CASSLGGGPTDTQYF	TGTGCCAGCAGCTTAGGAGGGGGACCCACAGATACGCAGTATTTT
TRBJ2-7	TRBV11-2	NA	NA	CASSLARLPEEQYF	TGTGCCAGCAGTTTGGCGCGGCTGCCTGAAGAGCAGTACTTC
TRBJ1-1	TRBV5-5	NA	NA	CASSFQGGGNTEAFF	TGTGCCAGCAGCTTTCAGGGCGGTGGGAACACTGAAGCTTTCTTT
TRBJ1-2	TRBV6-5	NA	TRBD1	CASSINRDSYGYTF	TGTGCCAGCAGCATAAACCGGGACAGCTATGGCTACACCTTC
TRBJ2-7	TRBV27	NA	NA	CASSERGGYEQYF	TGTGCCAGCTCGGAGAGGGGAGGCTACGAGCAGTACTTC
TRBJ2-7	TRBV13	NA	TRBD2	CASSAGLADYEQYF	TGTGCCAGCAGCGCGGGACTAGCGGACTACGAGCAGTACTTC
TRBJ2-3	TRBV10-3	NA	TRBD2	CATKGLAGLRSTDTQYF	TGTGCCACCAAGGGACTAGCGGGGCTCCGAAGCACAGATACGCAGTATTTT
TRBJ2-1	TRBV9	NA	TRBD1	CASSVEGASYNEQFF	TGTGCCAGCAGCGTAGAGGGGGCCTCCTACAATGAGCAGTTCTTC
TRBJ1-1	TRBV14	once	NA	CASSQLRQTNTEAFF	TGTGCCAGCAGCCAACTCCGACAGACGAACACTGAAGCTTTCTTT
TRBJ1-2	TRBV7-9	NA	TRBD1	CASSLNRDRGQDGYTF	TGTGCCAGCAGCTTGAACAGGGACAGGGGGCAGGATGGCTACACCTTC
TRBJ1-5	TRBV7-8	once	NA	CASSWLRGGGNQPQHF	TGTGCCAGCAGCTGGCTGAGGGGGGGTGGCAATCAGCCCCAGCATTTT
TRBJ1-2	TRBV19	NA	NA	CASSILPGGYTF	TGTGCCAGTAGTATCCTTCCGGGGGGCTACACCTTC
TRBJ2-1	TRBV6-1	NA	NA	CASSEEGENYNEQFF	TGTGCCAGCAGTGAAGAGGGGGAGAACTACAATGAGCAGTTCTTC
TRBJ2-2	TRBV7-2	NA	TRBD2	CASSLGLAGTGELFF	TGTGCCAGCAGCCTTGGACTAGCGGGCACCGGGGAGCTGTTTTTT
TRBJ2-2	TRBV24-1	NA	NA	CATSDWRGETGELFF	TGTGCCACCAGTGATTGGCGAGGAGAGACCGGGGAGCTGTTTTTT
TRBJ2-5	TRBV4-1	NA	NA	CASSPSPRFSETQYF	TGCGCCAGCAGCCCGTCCCCCCGGTTTAGCGAGACCCAGTACTTC
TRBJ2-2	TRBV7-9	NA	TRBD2	CASRGTSLRVGELFF	TGTGCCAGCAGGGGGACTAGCCTTAGAGTCGGGGAGCTGTTTTTT